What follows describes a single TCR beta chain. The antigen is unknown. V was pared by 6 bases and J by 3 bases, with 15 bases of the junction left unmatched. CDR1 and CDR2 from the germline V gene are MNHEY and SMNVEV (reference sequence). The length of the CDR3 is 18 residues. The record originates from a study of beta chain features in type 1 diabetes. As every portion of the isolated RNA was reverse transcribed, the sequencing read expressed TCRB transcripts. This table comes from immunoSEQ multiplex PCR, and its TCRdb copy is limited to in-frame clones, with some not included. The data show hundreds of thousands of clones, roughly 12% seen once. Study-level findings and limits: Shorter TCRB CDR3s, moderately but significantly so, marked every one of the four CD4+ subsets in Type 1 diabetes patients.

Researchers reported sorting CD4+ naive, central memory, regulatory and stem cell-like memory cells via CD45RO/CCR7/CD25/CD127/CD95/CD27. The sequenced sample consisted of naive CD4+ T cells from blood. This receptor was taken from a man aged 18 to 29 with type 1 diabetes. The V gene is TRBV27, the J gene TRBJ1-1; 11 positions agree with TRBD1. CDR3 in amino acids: CASRPRTGGPMRDTEAFF. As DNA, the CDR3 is TGTGCCAGCAGGCCACGGACAGGGGGCCCCATGAGGGACACTGAAGCTTTCTTT.